Detailed here is one T cell receptor (beta chain). Antigen: not known. Deletions cut 1 base from V and 4 bases from J, with 15 bases between. Germline lookup yields CDR1 SGHAT and CDR2 FQNNGV. The CDR3 has 16 amino acids. TCRdb keeps only in-frame clones here, not all; method: immunoSEQ multiplex PCR. The sample records about 120,000 clones, roughly 95% being singletons. The entry originates in a study of graft-versus-host responses after intestinal transplantation. The overall study: Transplantation in recipients was multivisceral, liver-intestinal, or isolated intestinal.

Study-level findings and limits: Recipient marrow held GvH clones, some first seen in ileum or blood.

Sequenced here: unstimulated CD8+ T cells sorted from spleen or lymph node cells, sampled before intestinal transplant. The TCR sequence derives from a human donor who received an intestinal transplant. The chain joins TRBV11-2 to TRBJ2-3, with D possibly being TRBD1 (5 bases). CDR3 DNA: TGTGCCAGCAGCTTAGTCTTTGCAGGGCCGTCAGATACGCAGTATTTT. This gives the protein CASSLVFAGPSDTQYF.